This T cell receptor beta chain derives from a study of radiation and T cells in renal cell carcinoma. Described time point: baseline pretreatment blood. Sample treatment: 15 Gy SBRT to primary tumor, nephrectomy 4 weeks later. Blood was sampled at baseline, 2 weeks and 4 weeks after SBRT. Clear cell pathology was present in this patient's renal cell carcinoma. Measured with immunoSEQ multiplex PCR; TCRdb has only the in-frame clones, and not every one. In the table there are about 59,000 clones, around 80% of which are singletons. Germline V gene data show CDR1 as SGHAT and CDR2 as FQNNGV. The CDR3 has 14 amino acids. V lost 4 bases, J lost 4 bases, and 3 bases stayed unmatched.

This clonotype was obtained from a man aged 55 to 69 with renal cell carcinoma. The specimen was blood, collected from a patient whose treatment included radiotherapy and nephrectomy. This chain connects TRBV11-2 to TRBJ2-7, with 11 bases lining up with TRBD1. The CDR3 DNA sequence: TGTGCCAGCAGCTCCGGGACAGGGGGATACGAGCAGTACTTC. Its translation is CASSSGTGGYEQYF.